This passage covers 17 T cell receptor beta chains from one sample sequenced in a study of regulatory T cells in long-lasting Graves disease. For TCR beta, libraries came from iRepertoire HTBI primers and Arm-PCR of CDR3 regions. TCRdb processed the multiplex PCR reads anew with MiXCR; each CDR3 protein has one entry. The table has 360,000 or so distinct CDR3 sequences, approximately 25% seen once. Described time point: persistent/refractory GD, antithyroid drugs over 5 years with positive TRAb. RNA isolated from PBMCs was used to make the TCR library. Sequenced here: peripheral blood mononuclear cells (PBMCs), sampled when the disease was refractory, from a patient treated with antithyroid drugs. These receptors originate from a woman in her thirties or forties with Graves disease.

The rearrangement joins TRBV4-1 to TRBJ2-7, with TRBD2 matching 7 bases. J gave up 6 bases and V 3 bases, and 8 bases lay outside the gene matches. The CDR3 has 14 amino acids. CDR1 and CDR2 (germline): MGHRA, YSYEKL. In DNA, the CDR3 is TGCGCCAGCAGCCATGGACTAGTAGGCAGCGAGCAGTACTTC. Translating gives CASSHGLVGSEQYF.

This chain uses TRBV7-9 with TRBJ2-5; D uncertain. Germline loops: CDR1 SEHNR, CDR2 FQNEAQ (reference sequence). The CDR3 is made up of 14 amino acids. Trimming stripped 1 base from V and 4 bases from J, with 10 bases between. CDR3: CASSLGSLRETQYF. In nucleotides, the CDR3 is TGTGCCAGCAGCTTAGGGTCGCTGAGAGAGACCCAGTACTTC.

The chain combines TRBV6-5 with TRBJ1-4, with D tentatively TRBD1 (6 bases). The germline gives CDR1 MNHEY, CDR2 SVGAGI. The CDR3 consists of 16 residues. Between the trimmed V and J ends, which lost 2 bases and 8 bases, there was a span of 18 bases. The CDR3 DNA reads as TGTGCCAGCAGTTACGATGGCGCGGACGGGGGCGAAAAACTGTTTTTT. Encoded protein: CASSYDGADGGEKLFF.

This clonotype appeared a few times. This sequence joins TRBV18 and TRBJ2-7, with unresolved D. The V and J ends lost 3 bases and 1 base respectively, with 7 bases between them. Per the germline V gene, CDR1 is KGHSH and CDR2 is LQKENI. The length of the CDR3 is 13 residues. This CDR3 reads CASSPVGSYEQYF. CDR3 nucleotides: TGTGCCAGCTCACCGGTCGGATCCTACGAGCAGTACTTC. The full variable domain, its missing parts supplied by reference TRBV18 and TRBJ2-7, is NAGVMQNPRHLVRRRGQEARLRCSPMKGHSHVYWYRQLPEEGLKFMVYLQKENIIDESGMPKERFSAEFPKEGPSILRIQQVVRGDSAAYFCASSPVGSYEQYFGPGTRLTVT.

This clonotype was found many times. This chain connects TRBV6-1 to TRBJ2-7; 8 nucleotides line up with TRBD1. Trimming at V came to 6 bases and at J to 2 bases, leaving 3 bases not matched to a gene. Germline V gene lookup returns CDR1 MNHNS and CDR2 SASEGT. The CDR3 is 13 residues long. CDR3 sequence reads: CASRPGQAYEQYF. In DNA, the CDR3 is TGTGCCAGCAGACCGGGACAGGCCTACGAGCAGTACTTC.

J is TRBJ1-1 and V is TRBV4-1; D might be TRBD1 (6 bases). This CDR3 is built from 15 residues. The V gene lost 0 bases and the J gene lost 6 bases, with 14 bases spanning the gap. Germline V gene data show CDR1 as MGHRA and CDR2 as YSYEKL. CDR3 DNA: TGCGCCAGCAGCCAAGACAGGGGTGTGTTCTCTGAAGCTTTCTTT. This encodes CASSQDRGVFSEAFF.

About this clonotype itself: A much larger clone lies one base from this, so it may be a read error. V usage is TRBV12-3 or TRBV12-4 and J usage is TRBJ2-2; 8 bases agree with TRBD1. With 5 bases clipped from V and 2 bases from J, the junction kept 7 bases outside the gene matches. The CDR3 consists of 16 residues. The CDR3 DNA reads as TGTGCCAGCAGTCCCAGGACAGGGATTAACACCGGGGAGCTGTTTTTT. Residues: CASSPRTGINTGELFF.

This clonotype came up many times. The chain recombines TRBV7-2 with TRBJ2-7; TRBD1 matches 9 bases. The CDR3 is made up of 16 amino acids. Germline V gene lookup returns CDR1 SGHTA and CDR2 FQGNSA. J was trimmed by 7 bases and V by 0 bases; bases with no gene match: 10. CDR3 DNA: TGTGCCAGCAGCTTAGCGGCTGGGACAGGGAACAAAGAGCAGTACTTC. Translating gives CASSLAAGTGNKEQYF.

This clonotype was seen repeatedly, ten times or more. Written as DNA, the CDR3 is TGTGCCAGCAGCTTAGGAGGGGACACTGAAGCTTTCTTT. Its protein is CASSLGGDTEAFF. The chain is built from TRBV11-2 and TRBJ1-1; TRBD1 might be the D (5 bases). The V and J ends lost 1 base and 3 bases respectively, with 6 bases between them. Per the germline V gene, CDR1 is SGHAT and CDR2 is FQNNGV. CDR3 length equals 13 residues.

This clonotype has at least ten counts. This sequence joins TRBV12-3 or TRBV12-4 and TRBJ2-7; D not certain. Trimming stripped 6 bases from V and 3 bases from J, with 18 bases between. This CDR3 is built from 15 residues. The CDR3 is CASSDGGRHGYEQYF. DNA for the CDR3: TGTGCCAGCAGCGACGGCGGAAGACATGGCTACGAGCAGTACTTC.

Notes on this clonotype: The junction differs from germline at one of its ends, possibly a read error. The J gene is TRBJ2-3, the V gene TRBV28; D gene uncertain. The CDR3 sequence is 13 residues long. The germline V gene encodes CDR1 MDHEN and CDR2 SYDVKM. The CDR3 is CASSLSGTDTQCF. CDR3 nucleotide sequence: TGTGCCAGCAGTTTAAGTGGTACAGATACGCAGTGTTTT. Complete variable domain (other parts from reference TRBV28 and TRBJ2-3): DVKVTQSSRYLVKRTGEKVFLECVQDMDHENMFWYRQDPGLGLRLIYFSYDVKMKEKGDIPEGYSVSREKKERFSLILESASTNQTSMYLCASSLSGTDTQCFGPGTRLTVL.

The chain links TRBV5-1 to TRBJ2-7, with D perhaps given as TRBD1 or TRBD2 (5 bases each). This CDR3 spans 15 amino acids. CDR1 and CDR2 from the germline V gene are SGHRS and YFSETQ. V lost 4 bases and J lost 4, with 18 bases in between. The CDR3 coding sequence is TGCGCCAGCAGCCCGGGACCGACCGGGGTATACGAGCAGTACTTC. Amino acids: CASSPGPTGVYEQYF.

This clonotype has more than one count but fewer than ten. J is TRBJ2-2 and V is TRBV5-1; no definite D call. Per germline, CDR1 SGHRS and CDR2 YFSETQ. The V end lost 0 bases, the J end lost 4 bases, and 13 bases lay between the germline ends. This CDR3 has 16 residues. Here the CDR3 reads CASSLDVSLGTGELFF. CDR3 DNA sequence: TGCGCCAGCAGCTTGGATGTGTCCCTTGGCACCGGGGAGCTGTTTTTT.

The chain employs TRBV28 and TRBJ2-5; TRBD1 is a possible D gene (5 bases). The CDR3 totals 14 residues. Germline V gives CDR1 MDHEN, CDR2 SYDVKM. The V gene lost 3 bases and the J gene lost 2 bases, with 10 bases spanning the gap. CDR3 loop: CASSFWQGQETQYF. The CDR3 region has the DNA TGTGCCAGCAGTTTTTGGCAGGGACAAGAGACCCAGTACTTC.

About this clonotype itself: A single base separates this from a much larger clone, so it may be a read error. The chain uses TRBV2 and TRBJ1-1; the D gene is possibly TRBD1 (6 bases). The V gene's germline CDR1 is SNHLY and CDR2 FYNNEI. V lost 7 bases and J lost 6, with 18 bases in between. The CDR3 consists of 14 residues. The CDR3, as DNA: TGTGCCAGCATGGACAGTCGGGCAGGGGCTGAAGCTTTCTTT. It specifies CASMDSRAGAEAFF.

The chain is built from TRBV19 and TRBJ2-2, with 7 bases aligning to TRBD2. Germline V gene sequence: CDR1 LNHDA, CDR2 SQIVND (reference sequence). This CDR3 has 15 residues. Trimming cost V 8 bases and J 4 bases; bases outside gene matches: 10. CDR3 protein: CASESGASGTGELFF. DNA for the CDR3: TGTGCCAGTGAGAGTGGGGCTAGCGGCACCGGGGAGCTGTTTTTT.

This clonotype was counted many times. The V call is TRBV28, the J call TRBJ1-5, with D possibly matching TRBD1 (5 bases). The CDR3 has 18 amino acids. Germline V gene lookup returns CDR1 MDHEN and CDR2 SYDVKM. V gave up 8 bases and J gave up 2 bases, with 25 bases separating them. The CDR3 coding sequence is TGTGCCAGCCGAGGGGTTACCCCGACAGTGGGTCGCAATCAGCCCCAGCATTTT. Translated: CASRGVTPTVGRNQPQHF.